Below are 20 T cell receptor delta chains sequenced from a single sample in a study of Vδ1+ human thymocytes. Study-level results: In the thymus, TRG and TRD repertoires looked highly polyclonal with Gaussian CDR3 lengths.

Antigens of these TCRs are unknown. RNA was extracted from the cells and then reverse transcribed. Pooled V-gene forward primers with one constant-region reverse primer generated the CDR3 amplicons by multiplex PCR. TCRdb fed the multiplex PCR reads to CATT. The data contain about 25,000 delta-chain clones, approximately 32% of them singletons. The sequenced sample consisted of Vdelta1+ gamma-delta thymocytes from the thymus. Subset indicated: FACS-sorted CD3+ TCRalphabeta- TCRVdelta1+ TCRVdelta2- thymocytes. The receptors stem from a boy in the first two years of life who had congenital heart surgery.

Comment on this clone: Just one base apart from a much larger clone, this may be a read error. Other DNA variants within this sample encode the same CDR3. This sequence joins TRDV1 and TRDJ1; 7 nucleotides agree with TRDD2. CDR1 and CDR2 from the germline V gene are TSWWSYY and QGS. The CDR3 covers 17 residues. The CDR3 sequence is CALFPTPLTSYTDKLIF. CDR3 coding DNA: TGTGCTCTCTTTCCTACCCCGCTTACATCCTACACCGATAAACTCATCTTC.

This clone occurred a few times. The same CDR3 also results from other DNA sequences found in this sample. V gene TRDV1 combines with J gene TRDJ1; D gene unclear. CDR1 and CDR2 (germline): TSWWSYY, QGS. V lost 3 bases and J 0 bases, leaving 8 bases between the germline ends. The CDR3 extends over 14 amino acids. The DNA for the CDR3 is TGTGCTCTTGGGGAGCCCCCCTACACCGATAAACTCATCTTT. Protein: CALGEPPYTDKLIF.

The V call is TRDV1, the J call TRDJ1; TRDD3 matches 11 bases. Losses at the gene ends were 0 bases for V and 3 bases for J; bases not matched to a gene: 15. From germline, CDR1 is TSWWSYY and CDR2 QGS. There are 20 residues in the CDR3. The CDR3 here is CALGELCPPILGDTPDKLIF. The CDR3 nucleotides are TGTGCTCTTGGGGAACTTTGTCCCCCTATATTGGGGGATACGCCCGATAAACTCATCTTT.

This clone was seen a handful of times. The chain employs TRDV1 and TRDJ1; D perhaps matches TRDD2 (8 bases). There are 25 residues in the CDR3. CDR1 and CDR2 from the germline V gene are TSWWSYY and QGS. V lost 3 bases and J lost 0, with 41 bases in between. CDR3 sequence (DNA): TGTGCTCTTGGGGACAAAGCCTTCCTAACGCCCTGGGGGTTCCCCACCGCCTCTTACACCGATAAACTCATCTTT. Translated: CALGDKAFLTPWGFPTASYTDKLIF.

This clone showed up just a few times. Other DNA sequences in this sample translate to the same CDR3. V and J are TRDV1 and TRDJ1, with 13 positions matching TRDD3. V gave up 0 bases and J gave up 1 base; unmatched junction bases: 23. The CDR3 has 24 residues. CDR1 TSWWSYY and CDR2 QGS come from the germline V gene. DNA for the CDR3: TGTGCTCTTGGGGAACTATACCGTTCCTACGAGGGTGTACTGGGGGATACGGTCACCGATAAACTCATCTTT. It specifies CALGELYRSYEGVLGDTVTDKLIF.

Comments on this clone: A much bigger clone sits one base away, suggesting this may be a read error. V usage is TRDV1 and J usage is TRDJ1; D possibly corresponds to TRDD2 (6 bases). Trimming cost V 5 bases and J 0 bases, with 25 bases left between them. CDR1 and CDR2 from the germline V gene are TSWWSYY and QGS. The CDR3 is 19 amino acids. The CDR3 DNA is TGTGCTCTTGGGCAAGAGGATGTCCCCTTCCATCGAAACACCGATAAACTCATCTTT. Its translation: CALGQEDVPFHRNTDKLIF.

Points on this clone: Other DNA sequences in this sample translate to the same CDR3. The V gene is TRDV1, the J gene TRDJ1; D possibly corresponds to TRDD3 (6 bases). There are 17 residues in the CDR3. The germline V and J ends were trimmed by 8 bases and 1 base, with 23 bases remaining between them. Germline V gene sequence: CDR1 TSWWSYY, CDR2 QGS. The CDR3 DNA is TGTGCTCTTAACCTCGTACTGGGTGATACGCTCACCGATAAACTCATCTTT. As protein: CALNLVLGDTLTDKLIF.

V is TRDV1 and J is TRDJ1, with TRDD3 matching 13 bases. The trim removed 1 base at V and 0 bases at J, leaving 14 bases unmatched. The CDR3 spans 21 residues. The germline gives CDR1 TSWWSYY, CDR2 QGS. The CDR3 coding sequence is TGTGCTCTTGGGGAACCCTTTCGCCCTACTGGGGGATACGCGTACACCGATAAACTCATCTTT. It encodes CALGEPFRPTGGYAYTDKLIF.

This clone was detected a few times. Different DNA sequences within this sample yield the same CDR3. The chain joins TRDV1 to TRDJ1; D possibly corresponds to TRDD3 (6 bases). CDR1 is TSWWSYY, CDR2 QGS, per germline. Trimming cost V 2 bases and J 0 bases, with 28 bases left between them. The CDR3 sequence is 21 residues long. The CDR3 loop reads CALGEKDHSLVVGGYTDKLIF. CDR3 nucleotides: TGTGCTCTTGGGGAAAAGGACCACTCCCTCGTTGTTGGGGGTTACACCGATAAACTCATCTTT.

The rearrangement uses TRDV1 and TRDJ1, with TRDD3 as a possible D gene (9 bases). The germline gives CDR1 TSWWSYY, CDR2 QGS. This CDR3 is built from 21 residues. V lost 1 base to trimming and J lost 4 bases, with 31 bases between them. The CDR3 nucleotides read TGTGCTCTTGGGGAACGACGCTTCCTACGAGTAGCTGGGGGATGGGGCGATAAACTCATCTTT. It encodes CALGERRFLRVAGGWGDKLIF.

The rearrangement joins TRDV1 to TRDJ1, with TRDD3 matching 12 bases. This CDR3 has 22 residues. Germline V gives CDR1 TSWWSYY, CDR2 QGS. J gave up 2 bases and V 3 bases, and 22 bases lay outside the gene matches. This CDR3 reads CALGDGPTPLPWGIRRTDKLIF. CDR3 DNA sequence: TGTGCTCTTGGGGACGGACCTACCCCTCTACCCTGGGGGATACGTCGAACCGATAAACTCATCTTT.

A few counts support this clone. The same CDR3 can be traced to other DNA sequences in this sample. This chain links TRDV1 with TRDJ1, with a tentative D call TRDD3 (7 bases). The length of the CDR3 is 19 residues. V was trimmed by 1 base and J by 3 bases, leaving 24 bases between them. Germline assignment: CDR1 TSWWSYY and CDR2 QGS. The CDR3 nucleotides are TGTGCTCTTGGGGAACCCCCTCTGTACTGGGGCCCTTCCCCCGATAAACTCATCTTT. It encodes CALGEPPLYWGPSPDKLIF.

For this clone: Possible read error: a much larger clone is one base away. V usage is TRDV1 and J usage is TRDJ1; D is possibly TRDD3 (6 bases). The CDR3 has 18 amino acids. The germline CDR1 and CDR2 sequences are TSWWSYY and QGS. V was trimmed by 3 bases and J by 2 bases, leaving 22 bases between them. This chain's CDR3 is CALGDIHVWGLGTDKLIF. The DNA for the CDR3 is TGTGCTCTTGGGGATATTCACGTTTGGGGGCTAGGGACCGATAAACTCATCTTT.

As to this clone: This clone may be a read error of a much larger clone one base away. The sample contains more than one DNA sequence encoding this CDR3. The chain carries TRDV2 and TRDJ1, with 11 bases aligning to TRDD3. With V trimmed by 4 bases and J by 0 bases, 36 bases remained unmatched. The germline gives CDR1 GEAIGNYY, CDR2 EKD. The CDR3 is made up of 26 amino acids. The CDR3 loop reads CACEAPTSAGGYCKDLPYVYTDKLIF. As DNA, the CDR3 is TGTGCCTGTGAGGCTCCGACTTCTGCTGGGGGATACTGTAAAGACCTGCCCTACGTGTACACCGATAAACTCATCTTT.

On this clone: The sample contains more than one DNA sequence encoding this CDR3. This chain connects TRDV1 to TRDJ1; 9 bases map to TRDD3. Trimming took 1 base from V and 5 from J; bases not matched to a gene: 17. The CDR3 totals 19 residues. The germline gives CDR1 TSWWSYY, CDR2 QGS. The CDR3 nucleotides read TGTGCTCTTGGGGAACAGACCCTCTACGGGGGATACAGGGGGGATAAACTCATCTTT. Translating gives CALGEQTLYGGYRGDKLIF.

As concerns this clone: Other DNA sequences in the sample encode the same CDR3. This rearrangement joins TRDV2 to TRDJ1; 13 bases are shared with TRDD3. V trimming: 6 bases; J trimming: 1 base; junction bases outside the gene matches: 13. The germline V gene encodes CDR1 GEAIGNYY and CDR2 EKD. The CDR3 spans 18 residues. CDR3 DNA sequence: TGTGCCTGTACTGGGGGATACGCCGGGTTTTTAGGCACCGATAAACTCATCTTT. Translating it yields CACTGGYAGFLGTDKLIF.

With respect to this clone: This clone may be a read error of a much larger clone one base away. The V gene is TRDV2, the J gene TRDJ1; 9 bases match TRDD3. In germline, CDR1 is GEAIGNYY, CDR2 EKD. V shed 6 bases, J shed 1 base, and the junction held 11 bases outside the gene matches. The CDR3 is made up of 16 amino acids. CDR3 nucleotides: TGTGCCTGTCACCTGACTGGGGGAGAAAGCACCGATAAACTCATCTTT. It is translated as CACHLTGGESTDKLIF.

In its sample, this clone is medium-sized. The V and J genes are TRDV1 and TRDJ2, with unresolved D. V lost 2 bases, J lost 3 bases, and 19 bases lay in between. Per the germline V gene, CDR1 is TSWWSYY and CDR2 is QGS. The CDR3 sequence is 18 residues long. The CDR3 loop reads CALGEGRIHLYLTAQLFF. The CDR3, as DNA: TGTGCTCTTGGGGAAGGGAGGATTCACCTGTACCTGACAGCACAACTCTTCTTT.

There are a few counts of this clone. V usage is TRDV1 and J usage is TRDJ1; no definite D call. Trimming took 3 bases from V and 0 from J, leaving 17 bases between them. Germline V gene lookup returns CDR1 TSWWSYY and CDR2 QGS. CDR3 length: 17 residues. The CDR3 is CALGENFSGPYTDKLIF. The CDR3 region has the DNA TGTGCTCTTGGGGAGAACTTTTCGGGGCCCTACACCGATAAACTCATCTTT.

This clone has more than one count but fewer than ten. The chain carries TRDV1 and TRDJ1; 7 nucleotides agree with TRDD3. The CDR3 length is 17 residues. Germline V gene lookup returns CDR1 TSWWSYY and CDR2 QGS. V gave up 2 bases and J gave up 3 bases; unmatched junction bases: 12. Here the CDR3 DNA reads TGTGCTCTTGGGGAATCCTGTCAACTGGGGACAGCCGATAAACTCATCTTT. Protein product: CALGESCQLGTADKLIF.